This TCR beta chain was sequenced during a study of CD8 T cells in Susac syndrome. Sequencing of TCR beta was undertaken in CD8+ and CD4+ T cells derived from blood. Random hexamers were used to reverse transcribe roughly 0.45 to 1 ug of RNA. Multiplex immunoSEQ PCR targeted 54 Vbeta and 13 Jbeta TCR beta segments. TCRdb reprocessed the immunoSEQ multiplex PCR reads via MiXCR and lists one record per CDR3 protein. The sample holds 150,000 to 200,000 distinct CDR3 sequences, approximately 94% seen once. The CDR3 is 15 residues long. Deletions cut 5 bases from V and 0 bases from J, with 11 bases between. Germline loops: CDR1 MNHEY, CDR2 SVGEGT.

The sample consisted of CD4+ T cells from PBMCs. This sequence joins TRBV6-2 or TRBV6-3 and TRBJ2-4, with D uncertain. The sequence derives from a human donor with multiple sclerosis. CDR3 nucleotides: TGTGCCAGCAGTCCGAATGTACTAGCCAAAAACATTCAGTACTTC. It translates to CASSPNVLAKNIQYF.